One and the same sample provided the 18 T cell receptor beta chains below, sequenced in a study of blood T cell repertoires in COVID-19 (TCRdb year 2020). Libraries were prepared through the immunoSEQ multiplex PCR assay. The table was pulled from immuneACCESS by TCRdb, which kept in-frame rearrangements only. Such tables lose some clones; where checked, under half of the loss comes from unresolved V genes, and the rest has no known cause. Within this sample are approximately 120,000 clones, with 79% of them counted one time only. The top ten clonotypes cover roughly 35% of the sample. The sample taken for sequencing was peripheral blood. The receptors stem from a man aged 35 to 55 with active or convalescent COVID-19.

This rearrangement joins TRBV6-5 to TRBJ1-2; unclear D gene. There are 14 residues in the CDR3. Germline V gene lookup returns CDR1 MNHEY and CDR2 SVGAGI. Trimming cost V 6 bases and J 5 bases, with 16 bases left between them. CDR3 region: CASSTGASGYGYTF. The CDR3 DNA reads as TGTGCCAGCAGCACCGGCGCCTCGGGGTATGGCTACACCTTC.

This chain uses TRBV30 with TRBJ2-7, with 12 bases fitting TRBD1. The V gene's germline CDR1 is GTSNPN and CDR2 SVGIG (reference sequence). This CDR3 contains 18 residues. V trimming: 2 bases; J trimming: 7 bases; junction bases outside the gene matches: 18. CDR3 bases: TGTGCCTGGAGTCCTTTAAAAAACCGGGACAGGGGGCATGTGGAGCAGTACTTC. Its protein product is CAWSPLKNRDRGHVEQYF.

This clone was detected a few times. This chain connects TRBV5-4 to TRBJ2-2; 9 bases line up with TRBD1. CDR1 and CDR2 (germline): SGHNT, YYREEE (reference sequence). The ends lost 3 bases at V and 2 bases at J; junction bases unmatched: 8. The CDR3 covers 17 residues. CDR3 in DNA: TGTGCCAGCAGCTCACGGAGACAGGGGGAAAACACCGGGGAGCTGTTTTTT. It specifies CASSSRRQGENTGELFF.

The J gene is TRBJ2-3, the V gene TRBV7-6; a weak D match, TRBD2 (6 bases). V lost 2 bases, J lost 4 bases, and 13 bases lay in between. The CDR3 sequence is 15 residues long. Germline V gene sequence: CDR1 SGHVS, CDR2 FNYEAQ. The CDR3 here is CASSLTGTPPDTQYF. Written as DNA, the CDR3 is TGTGCCAGCAGCTTAACCGGGACTCCCCCAGATACGCAGTATTTT.

For the CDR3, the DNA is TGTGCCAGCAGCGCCTCACAGGAGAACTATGGCTACACCTTC. This sequence encodes CASSASQENYGYTF. The rearrangement links TRBV7-2 to TRBJ1-2; the D gene is possibly TRBD1 (5 bases). Trimming shortened V by 5 bases and J by 2 bases, and 12 bases separated the two germline ends. The germline CDR1 and CDR2 sequences are SGHTA and FQGNSA. The CDR3 is 14 amino acids.

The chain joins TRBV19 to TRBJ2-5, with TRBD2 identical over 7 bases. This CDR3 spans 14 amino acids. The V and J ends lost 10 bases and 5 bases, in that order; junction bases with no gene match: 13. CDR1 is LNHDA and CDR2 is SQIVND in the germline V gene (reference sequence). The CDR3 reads CATASGGAGETQYF. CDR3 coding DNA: TGTGCCACTGCCTCGGGGGGAGCTGGGGAGACCCAGTACTTC. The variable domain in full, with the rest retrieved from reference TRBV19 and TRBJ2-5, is DGGITQSPKYLFRKEGQNVTLSCEQNLNHDAMYWYRQDPGQGLRLIYYSQIVNDFQKGDIAEGYSVSREKKESFPLTVTSAQKNPTAFYLCATASGGAGETQYFGPGTRLLVL.

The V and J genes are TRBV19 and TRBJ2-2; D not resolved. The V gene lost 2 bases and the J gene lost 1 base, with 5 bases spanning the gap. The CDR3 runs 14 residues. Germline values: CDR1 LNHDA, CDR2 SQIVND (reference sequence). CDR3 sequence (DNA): TGTGCCAGTAGTATAAACAGGAACACCGGGGAGCTGTTTTTT. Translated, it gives CASSINRNTGELFF.

The CDR3 bases are TGTGCCAGCAGCCCCATCACAGGCCTTAAAAACACTGAAGCTTTCTTT. Translated, it gives CASSPITGLKNTEAFF. The J gene is TRBJ1-1, the V gene TRBV11-2, with D perhaps TRBD1 (5 bases). Germline V gene lookup returns CDR1 SGHAT and CDR2 FQNNGV. Trimming cost V 5 bases and J 2 bases, with 18 bases left between them. The length of the CDR3 is 16 residues.

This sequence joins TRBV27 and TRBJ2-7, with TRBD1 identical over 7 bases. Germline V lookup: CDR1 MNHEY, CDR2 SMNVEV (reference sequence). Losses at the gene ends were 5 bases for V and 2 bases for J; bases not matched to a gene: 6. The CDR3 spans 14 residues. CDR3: CASSPRQGAYEQYF. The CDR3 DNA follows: TGTGCCAGCAGTCCACGACAGGGTGCCTACGAGCAGTACTTC.

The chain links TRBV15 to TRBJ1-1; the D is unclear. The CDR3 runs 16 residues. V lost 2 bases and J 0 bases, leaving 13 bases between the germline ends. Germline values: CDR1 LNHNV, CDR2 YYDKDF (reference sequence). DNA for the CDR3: TGTGCCACCAGCAGAAGCGGCCTTTTTATGAACACTGAAGCTTTCTTT. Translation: CATSRSGLFMNTEAFF.

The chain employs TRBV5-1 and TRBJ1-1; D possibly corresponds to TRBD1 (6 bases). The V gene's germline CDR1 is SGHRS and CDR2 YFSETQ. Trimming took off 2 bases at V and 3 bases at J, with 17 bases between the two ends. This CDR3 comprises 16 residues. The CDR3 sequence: CASSLRTARYDTEAFF. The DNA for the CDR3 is TGCGCCAGCAGCTTAAGGACAGCCAGGTACGACACTGAAGCTTTCTTT.

This CDR3 is CATSDSGLAGVNEQFF. CDR3 in DNA: TGTGCCACCAGTGATAGTGGGCTAGCGGGAGTAAATGAGCAGTTCTTC. This chain connects TRBV24-1 to TRBJ2-1; 10 bases agree with TRBD2. The CDR3 is 16 residues long. V was pared by 3 bases and J by 7 bases, with 8 bases of the junction left unmatched. Germline CDR1 KGHDR, CDR2 SFDVKD.

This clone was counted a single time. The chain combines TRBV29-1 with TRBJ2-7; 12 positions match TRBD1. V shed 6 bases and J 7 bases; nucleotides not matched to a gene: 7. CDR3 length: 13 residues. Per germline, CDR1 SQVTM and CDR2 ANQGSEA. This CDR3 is CSVARDRGQEQYF. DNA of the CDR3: TGCAGCGTCGCTAGGGACAGGGGGCAGGAGCAGTACTTC.

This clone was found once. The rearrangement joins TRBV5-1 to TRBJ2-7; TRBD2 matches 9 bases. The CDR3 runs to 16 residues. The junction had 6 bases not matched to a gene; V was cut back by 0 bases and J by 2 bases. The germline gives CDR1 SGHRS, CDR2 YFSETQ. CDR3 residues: CASSLGPSSGTYEQYF. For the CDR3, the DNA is TGCGCCAGCAGCTTGGGCCCCTCTAGCGGGACCTACGAGCAGTACTTC.

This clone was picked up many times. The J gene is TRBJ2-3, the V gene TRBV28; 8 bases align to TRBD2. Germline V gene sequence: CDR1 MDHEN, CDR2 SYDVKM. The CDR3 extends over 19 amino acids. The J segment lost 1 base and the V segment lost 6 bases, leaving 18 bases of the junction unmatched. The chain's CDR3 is CASSQNPWRGAEGTDTQYF. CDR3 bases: TGTGCCAGCAGCCAGAACCCCTGGCGGGGGGCCGAGGGCACAGATACGCAGTATTTT.

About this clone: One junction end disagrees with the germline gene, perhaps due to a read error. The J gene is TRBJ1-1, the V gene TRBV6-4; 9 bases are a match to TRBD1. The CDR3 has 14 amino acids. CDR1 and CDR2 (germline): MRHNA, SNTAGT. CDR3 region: CASRDSDRGTEAFF. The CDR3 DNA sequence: TGTGCCAGCAGGGACTCGGACAGGGGCACTGAAGCTTTCTTT.

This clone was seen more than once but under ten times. The CDR3 spells CASTISGAEKETQYF. The CDR3, as DNA: TGCGCCAGCACGATTAGCGGAGCCGAAAAAGAGACCCAGTACTTC. The chain links TRBV5-1 to TRBJ2-5; D is perhaps TRBD2 (6 bases). The CDR3 runs 15 residues. The V end was cut by 6 bases, the J end by 3 bases, with 18 bases between. CDR1 and CDR2 from the germline V gene are SGHRS and YFSETQ.

CDR3 sequence (DNA): TGTGCCAGCAGCTTCGCAGATACGCAGTATTTT. Protein: CASSFADTQYF. The rearrangement uses TRBV7-2 and TRBJ2-3, with D hard to call. V was pared by 3 bases and J by 4 bases, with 2 bases between. The germline V gene has CDR1 SGHTA and CDR2 FQGNSA. The CDR3 is 11 amino acids.